This record covers a single T cell receptor (beta chain). From germline, CDR1 is MNHEY and CDR2 SMNVEV (reference sequence). The CDR3 loop spans 14 amino acids. V dropped 4 bases and J dropped 8 bases, with 17 bases sitting between them. This entry comes from a study of blood T cell repertoires in COVID-19. Study overall: Sites across the United States, Italy and Spain contributed samples from acute and convalescent COVID-19. Nucleic acid was either cDNA or gDNA, and it came from T cells, B-cell-depleted T cells, or PBMCs.

Authors' data handling: Amplification from reference gene primers served as the basis for estimated nucleated cell counts. The repertoire was sequenced with immunoSEQ multiplex PCR; TCRdb's copy has only in-frame clones and lacks some. The V and J calls and clone size were taken over from that table, and D and trimming were inferred from the DNA. The sample shows some 260,000 clones, nearly 90% of them seen only once. Sequencing was performed on peripheral blood. The receptor was isolated from a young man with active or convalescent COVID-19. This sequence joins TRBV27 and TRBJ1-2, with a weak D call TRBD1 (6 bases). The CDR3 sequence: CASSSLGQIDGYTF. For the CDR3, the DNA is TGTGCCAGCAGTTCCCTCGGACAGATCGACGGCTACACCTTC.